The 24 T cell receptor beta chains in this list originate from one sample, sequenced in a study of cytotoxic CD8 clonotypes in ibrutinib-treated CLL. TCRdb's table, derived via immunoSEQ multiplex PCR, lists solely in-frame clones and lacks some. The sample shows about 50,000 clones, about 50% of them seen only once. Source: PBMCs, taken after 24 months of ibrutinib treatment. The receptors were sampled from a human donor with chronic lymphocytic leukemia.

On this clone: This may stem from a read error, because a much larger clone lies one nucleotide away. The same CDR3 can be traced to other DNA sequences in this sample. The chain has TRBV6-1 and TRBJ2-7, with TRBD2 identical over 11 bases. CDR1 and CDR2 from the germline V gene are MNHNS and SASEGT. The V and J ends lost 4 bases and 12 bases, in that order; junction bases with no gene match: 11. There are 14 residues in the CDR3. Here the CDR3 DNA reads TGTGCCAGCAGTGTCACTGGGACTAGCGGTCGAGGGTACTTC. Translating it yields CASSVTGTSGRGYF.

The chain links TRBV28 to TRBJ2-7; 11 nucleotides agree with TRBD1. J was trimmed by 7 bases and V by 0 bases; bases with no gene match: 8. The length of the CDR3 is 16 residues. CDR1 MDHEN and CDR2 SYDVKM come from the germline V gene. CDR3 DNA: TGTGCCAGCAGTTTATGGGGGACAGGGGGGCTAAGGGAGCAGTACTTC. Translated: CASSLWGTGGLREQYF.

The rearrangement joins TRBV15 to TRBJ2-7; 8 nucleotides line up with TRBD1. Germline CDR1 reads LNHNV; CDR2 reads YYDKDF (reference sequence). V lost 4 bases and J lost 1; bases outside the gene matches: 3. This CDR3 comprises 14 residues. In DNA form, the CDR3 reads TGTGCCACCAGCACCAACAGGGGGTCCTACGAGCAGTACTTC. Translated: CATSTNRGSYEQYF.

V usage is TRBV28 and J usage is TRBJ1-6; TRBD1 is a possible D gene (5 bases). Germline V gene lookup returns CDR1 MDHEN and CDR2 SYDVKM. V lost 3 bases, J lost 7 bases, and 10 bases lay in between. CDR3 length equals 14 residues. For the CDR3, the DNA is TGTGCCAGCAGTTTGGAAGGGGTAAATTCACCCCTCCACTTT. This gives the protein CASSLEGVNSPLHF.

V usage is TRBV18 and J usage is TRBJ2-3; D is ambiguous. The V gene lost 3 bases and the J gene lost 0 bases, with 7 bases spanning the gap. Germline CDR1 reads KGHSH; CDR2 reads LQKENI. The CDR3 covers 14 residues. The CDR3 region has the DNA TGTGCCAGCTCACCGGGATCCAGCACAGATACGCAGTATTTT. Translation: CASSPGSSTDTQYF.

The chain joins TRBV19 to TRBJ2-5, with a tentative D call TRBD2 (5 bases). This CDR3 comprises 12 residues. Germline V gene sequence: CDR1 LNHDA, CDR2 SQIVND (reference sequence). Trimming left V 6 bases short and J 2 bases short, with 7 bases between. Written as DNA, the CDR3 is TGTGCCAGTAGGGACTTTCAAGAGACCCAGTACTTC. Translation gives CASRDFQETQYF.

CDR3 protein: CASSSAPSGGDAGELFF. CDR3 bases: TGTGCCAGCAGCTCCGCCCCTAGCGGGGGGGATGCCGGGGAGCTGTTTTTT. The genes are TRBV11-2 and TRBJ2-2; 12 bases are a match to TRBD2. CDR3 length: 17 residues. Germline loops: CDR1 SGHAT, CDR2 FQNNGV. Trimming at V came to 4 bases and at J to 6 bases, leaving 9 bases not matched to a gene.

The V gene is TRBV5-5, the J gene TRBJ1-2; D is unclear. Germline CDR1 and CDR2: SGHKS and YYEKEE (reference sequence). V was clipped by 1 base and J by 8 bases, with 12 bases between them. The CDR3 totals 13 residues. The CDR3 region has the DNA TGTGCCAGCAGCTTGTTGTCCCCCTCCGGCTACACCTTC. This codes for CASSLLSPSGYTF.

This clone was seen a handful of times. This chain links TRBV19 with TRBJ1-2; TRBD1 agrees at 8 bases. V lost 2 bases, J lost 3 bases, and 5 bases stayed unmatched. In germline, CDR1 is LNHDA, CDR2 SQIVND (reference sequence). This CDR3 region has 15 residues. The DNA for the CDR3 is TGTGCCAGTAGTATAACAGGGGGGCAGGACTATGGCTACACCTTC. It specifies CASSITGGQDYGYTF.

This clone is a singleton in its sample. The CDR3 DNA reads as TGTGCCAGCAACGGACGGCATAACTATGGCTACACCTTC. It translates to CASNGRHNYGYTF. The chain is built from TRBV5-6 and TRBJ1-2, with D unclear. V shed 6 bases and J shed 1 base, with 10 bases lying between them. Germline CDR1 SGHDT, CDR2 YYEEEE. The length of the CDR3 is 13 residues.

This chain joins TRBV6-1 and TRBJ1-2; TRBD1 matches 8 bases. Trimming removed 9 bases from V and 8 bases from J; junction bases left unmatched: 17. Germline-derived CDR1 and CDR2 are MNHNS and SASEGT. CDR3 length: 15 residues. CDR3 sequence reads: CASILGGQAARGYTF. As DNA, the CDR3 is TGTGCCAGTATCCTCGGGGGACAGGCCGCGAGGGGCTACACCTTC.

This clone was recorded a few times. The J gene is TRBJ1-2, the V gene TRBV6-1; D ambiguous. The CDR3 loop spans 14 amino acids. The V and J ends lost 7 bases and 6 bases respectively, with 18 bases between them. Germline loops: CDR1 MNHNS, CDR2 SASEGT. The DNA for the CDR3 is TGTGCCAGCACAATTGAATCAGGAGTGAATGGCTACACCTTC. The encoded protein is CASTIESGVNGYTF.

This chain uses TRBV4-2 with TRBJ2-3, with TRBD2 identical over 8 bases. The CDR3 sequence is 18 residues long. J lost 8 bases, V lost 0 bases, and 16 bases had no gene match. Germline CDR1 and CDR2: LGHNA and YNFKEQ. CDR3: CASSQDYKGAGAQGTQYF. CDR3 DNA sequence: TGTGCCAGCAGCCAAGATTATAAGGGAGCGGGGGCACAAGGTACGCAGTATTTT.

The chain employs TRBV6-5 and TRBJ1-3, with D possibly TRBD1 on 6 matching bases. The CDR3 spans 15 residues. V lost 7 bases, J lost 2 bases, and 15 bases lay in between. Germline V gene data show CDR1 as MNHEY and CDR2 as SVGAGI. This chain's CDR3 is CASTLTGTPGNTIYF. The CDR3 bases are TGTGCCAGCACCCTTACTGGGACACCTGGAAACACCATATATTTT.

The chain carries TRBV6-1 and TRBJ1-2; D unresolved. There are 14 residues in the CDR3. Looked up from germline, CDR1 is MNHNS and CDR2 is SASEGT. The V end was cut by 2 bases, the J end by 4 bases, with 11 bases between. CDR3 region: CASSETVGPYGYTF. CDR3 coding DNA: TGTGCCAGCAGTGAAACGGTAGGGCCCTATGGCTACACCTTC.

This clone was observed a handful of times. This chain uses TRBV5-6 with TRBJ2-2; 7 nucleotides align to TRBD1. The CDR3 is 15 amino acids. Germline V gene sequence: CDR1 SGHDT, CDR2 YYEEEE. The junction had 7 bases not matched to a gene; V was cut back by 4 bases and J by 4 bases. The CDR3 region is CASSPWDRRTGELFF. The CDR3 DNA is TGTGCCAGCAGCCCCTGGGACAGACGCACCGGGGAGCTGTTTTTT.

V gene TRBV5-4 combines with J gene TRBJ1-4; D is uncertain. Germline V gene lookup returns CDR1 SGHNT and CDR2 YYREEE (reference sequence). The CDR3 length is 12 residues. Deletions cut 2 bases from V and 12 bases from J, with 11 bases between. Here the CDR3 DNA reads TGTGCCAGCAGCTTAGAAAAAGAGGAACTGTTTTTT. This sequence encodes CASSLEKEELFF.

The chain links TRBV4-1 to TRBJ2-1; D might be TRBD1 (5 bases). Between the trimmed V and J ends, which lost 3 bases and 0 bases, there was a span of 12 bases. Germline CDR1 MGHRA, CDR2 YSYEKL. The CDR3 has 16 residues. The CDR3 nucleotides read TGCGCCAGCAGCCAGCTGGACATGATCTCCTACAATGAGCAGTTCTTC. This encodes CASSQLDMISYNEQFF.

The V gene is TRBV5-1, the J gene TRBJ2-7; D perhaps matches TRBD1 (6 bases). The CDR3 loop spans 16 amino acids. Trimming removed 4 bases from V and 0 bases from J, with 17 bases in between. Germline V CDR1 and CDR2: SGHRS, YFSETQ. CDR3 sequence (DNA): TGCGCCAGCAGCCTGGACCGGGACAAGCCCTCCTACGAGCAGTACTTC. Encoded protein: CASSLDRDKPSYEQYF.

The J gene is TRBJ2-1, the V gene TRBV27, with D possibly being TRBD2 (5 bases). The CDR3 loop spans 15 amino acids. The V end lost 5 bases, the J end lost 3 bases, and 14 bases lay between the germline ends. The germline V gene encodes CDR1 MNHEY and CDR2 SMNVEV (reference sequence). The CDR3, as DNA: TGTGCCAGCAGTACCAGGAGGAACGGCTACAATGAGCAGTTCTTC. Residues: CASSTRRNGYNEQFF.

The chain joins TRBV5-1 to TRBJ1-4, with 10 positions matching TRBD1. The trim removed 4 bases at V and 2 bases at J, leaving 2 bases unmatched. There are 15 residues in the CDR3. Germline V gene sequence: CDR1 SGHRS, CDR2 YFSETQ. CDR3 bases: TGCGCCAGCAGCCTGGGACAGGGGACTAATGAAAAACTGTTTTTT. Translation: CASSLGQGTNEKLFF.

Turning to this clone: At one end, the junction sequence differs from germline, possibly due to a read error. The chain recombines TRBV5-4 with TRBJ1-1; TRBD1 matches 7 bases. There are 14 residues in the CDR3. In germline, CDR1 is SGHNT, CDR2 YYREEE (reference sequence). CDR3 sequence reads: CASSGDSLNTEAFF. In DNA form, the CDR3 reads TGCGCCAGCAGCGGGGACAGCTTGAACACTGAAGCTTTCTTT.

The rearrangement uses TRBV5-1 and TRBJ1-1; 8 nucleotides line up with TRBD1. CDR1 and CDR2 from the germline V gene are SGHRS and YFSETQ. CDR3 length equals 19 residues. Trimming took 0 bases from V and 0 from J; bases not matched to a gene: 13. CDR3 in DNA: TGCGCCAGCAGCTTGGGGGACAGGTCCAGCCGCTTGATGAACACTGAAGCTTTCTTT. Its protein is CASSLGDRSSRLMNTEAFF. The entire variable domain, with the rest obtained from reference TRBV5-1 and TRBJ1-1, is as follows: KAGVTQTPRYLIKTRGQQVTLSCSPISGHRSVSWYQQTPGQGLQFLFEYFSETQRNKGNFPGRFSGRQFSNSRSEMNVSTLELGDSALYLCASSLGDRSSRLMNTEAFFGQGTRLTVV.

V and J are TRBV29-1 and TRBJ2-7; 11 bases map to TRBD1. J gave up 7 bases and V 7 bases, and 9 bases lay outside the gene matches. This CDR3 comprises 13 residues. The germline gives CDR1 SQVTM, CDR2 ANQGSEA. The CDR3 loop is CSALGQGAEEQYF. CDR3 DNA: TGCAGCGCCCTAGGACAGGGGGCAGAGGAGCAGTACTTC.